These 29 T cell receptor beta chains share one sample of origin, sequenced in a study of T cell changes during pregnancy in multiple sclerosis. Sequencing used immunoSEQ multiplex PCR; TCRdb keeps in-frame clones, though not all of them. This sample has tens of thousands of clones, with about 90% found just once. This specimen consisted of CD4+ T cells from peripheral blood mononuclear cells, obtained before pregnancy. These receptors were taken from a female donor with multiple sclerosis, enrolled in a pregnancy study.

Note on this clone: Other DNA sequences in the same sample also yield this CDR3. This rearrangement joins TRBV7-9 to TRBJ2-1, with 9 bases fitting TRBD1. The CDR3 totals 15 residues. Trimming at V came to 1 base and at J to 4 bases, leaving 2 bases not matched to a gene. Looked up from germline, CDR1 is SEHNR and CDR2 is FQNEAQ (reference sequence). The CDR3 bases are TGTGCCAGCAGCTTAGGGACAGGGGTTTACAATGAGCAGTTCTTC. Its protein product is CASSLGTGVYNEQFF.

The CDR3 region is CASIRQRTANTEAFF. Written as DNA, the CDR3 is TGTGCCAGCATTCGCCAGCGGACAGCTAACACTGAAGCTTTCTTT. The V and J genes are TRBV7-9 and TRBJ1-1, with a tentative D call TRBD1 (6 bases). This CDR3 is 15 amino acids long. Trimming shortened V by 7 bases and J by 2 bases, and 17 bases separated the two germline ends. Looked up from germline, CDR1 is SEHNR and CDR2 is FQNEAQ (reference sequence).

The CDR3 sequence: CAWARQVFGTGELFF. As DNA, the CDR3 is TGTGCCTGGGCCCGACAGGTATTTGGCACCGGGGAGCTGTTTTTT. This chain connects TRBV30 to TRBJ2-2, with D perhaps TRBD1 (6 bases). V dropped 5 bases and J dropped 4 bases, with 17 bases sitting between them. Germline values: CDR1 GTSNPN, CDR2 SVGIG (reference sequence). The CDR3 is 15 residues long.

J is TRBJ2-7 and V is TRBV13; 8 positions match TRBD1. Germline V gene data show CDR1 as PRHDT and CDR2 as FYEKMQ (reference sequence). Trimming removed 0 bases from V and 6 bases from J; junction bases left unmatched: 10. CDR3 size: 16 residues. For the CDR3, the DNA is TGTGCCAGCAGCTTAGGAATGGGACAGGCATTCATCGAGCAGTACTTC. Its translation: CASSLGMGQAFIEQYF.

The chain joins TRBV7-8 to TRBJ2-1; D is unresolved. V was clipped by 0 bases and J by 0 bases, with 15 bases between them. The germline gives CDR1 SGHVS, CDR2 FQNEAQ. This CDR3 has 18 amino acids. The CDR3 spells CASSLAAIRLSSYNEQFF. The CDR3 nucleotides are TGTGCCAGCAGCTTAGCAGCGATCCGCTTGAGCTCCTACAATGAGCAGTTCTTC.

V usage is TRBV14 and J usage is TRBJ2-7, with 9 bases fitting TRBD2. Trimming cost V 4 bases and J 4 bases; bases outside gene matches: 14. The CDR3 covers 17 residues. Germline V CDR1 and CDR2: SGHDN, FVKESK. The CDR3 loop is CASSPLTGRGGIYEQYF. For the CDR3, the DNA is TGTGCCAGCAGCCCCCTGACTGGGCGGGGGGGGATTTACGAGCAGTACTTC.

This chain links TRBV7-9 with TRBJ1-1; 10 nucleotides agree with TRBD1. This CDR3 has 14 residues. V dropped 0 bases and J dropped 6; count of bases not matched to a gene: 1. CDR1 is SEHNR, CDR2 FQNEAQ, per germline (reference sequence). DNA for the CDR3: TGTGCCAGCAGCTTAGCCGGGACAGGGGCTGAAGCTTTCTTT. It translates to CASSLAGTGAEAFF.

The chain carries TRBV11-3 and TRBJ2-5; 8 bases line up with TRBD2. The CDR3 is 16 residues long. The germline V gene has CDR1 SGHNT and CDR2 YENEEA. V lost 1 base and J lost 1; bases outside the gene matches: 5. As DNA, the CDR3 is TGTGCCAGCAGCTTAGTCCTAGCGGGCGGCCAAGAGACCCAGTACTTC. This translates into CASSLVLAGGQETQYF.

This clone has only one observation. The chain employs TRBV15 and TRBJ1-2; D is undetermined. CDR1 LNHNV and CDR2 YYDKDF come from the germline V gene (reference sequence). The ends were cut back, 0 bases at V and 6 bases at J, with 14 bases in the middle. There are 15 residues in the CDR3. CDR3 residues: CATSRDYQVIHGYTF. Written as DNA, the CDR3 is TGTGCCACCAGCAGAGATTATCAGGTGATTCATGGCTACACCTTC. The full variable domain, with the rest looked up from reference TRBV15 and TRBJ1-2, is DAMVIQNPRYQVTQFGKPVTLSCSQTLNHNVMYWYQQKSSQAPKLLFHYYDKDFNNEADTPDNFQSRRPNTSFCFLDIRSPGLGDTAMYLCATSRDYQVIHGYTFGSGTRLTVV.

The V and J genes are TRBV5-1 and TRBJ2-3, with TRBD1 matching over 8 bases. CDR1 and CDR2 (germline): SGHRS, YFSETQ. J gave up 1 base and V 2 bases, and 9 bases lay outside the gene matches. The CDR3 runs to 17 residues. The CDR3 here is CASSLHPTGVGTDTQYF. The CDR3 DNA reads TGCGCCAGCAGCTTACACCCGACAGGGGTTGGCACAGATACGCAGTATTTT.

This chain connects TRBV13 to TRBJ2-5; 10 bases map to TRBD2. The germline V gene encodes CDR1 PRHDT and CDR2 FYEKMQ (reference sequence). This CDR3 is 18 amino acids long. The trim removed 3 bases at V and 1 base at J, leaving 11 bases unmatched. Written as DNA, the CDR3 is TGTGCCAGCAGCTTTTATAGCGGGGGGAATATTTTCCAAGAGACCCAGTACTTC. Encoded protein: CASSFYSGGNIFQETQYF.

This clone was counted a single time. The chain is built from TRBV7-2 and TRBJ2-3; 8 bases map to TRBD2. J lost 7 bases, V lost 1 base, and 7 bases had no gene match. Per germline, CDR1 SGHTA and CDR2 FQGNSA. CDR3 length equals 15 residues. The CDR3 DNA follows: TGTGCCAGCAGCTTAGTCCTAGCGGGTTCTAATACGCAGTATTTT. It translates to CASSLVLAGSNTQYF.

A few counts support this clone. This chain links TRBV5-1 with TRBJ1-6, with 9 bases aligning to TRBD1. CDR1 is SGHRS and CDR2 is YFSETQ in the germline V gene. The CDR3 is 15 residues long. With 9 bases clipped from V and 7 bases from J, the junction kept 11 bases outside the gene matches. The CDR3 DNA follows: TGCGCCACCTCAGAGGGGACAGGGTTGAATTCACCCCTCCACTTT. This sequence encodes CATSEGTGLNSPLHF.

J is TRBJ2-2 and V is TRBV28; tentative D call: TRBD2 (6 bases). The CDR3 runs to 15 residues. Between the trimmed V and J ends, which lost 6 bases and 6 bases, there was a span of 17 bases. Germline V gene data show CDR1 as MDHEN and CDR2 as SYDVKM. The CDR3 protein is CASSPALGGPGELFF. The CDR3 region has the DNA TGTGCCAGCAGCCCCGCGTTGGGGGGTCCCGGGGAGCTGTTTTTT.

This sequence joins TRBV2 and TRBJ2-1; 7 nucleotides line up with TRBD2. V shed 6 bases and J 4 bases; nucleotides not matched to a gene: 6. The CDR3 is 14 amino acids. CDR1 and CDR2 (germline): SNHLY, FYNNEI. This CDR3 is CASRRGREYNEQFF. As DNA, the CDR3 is TGTGCCAGCAGACGGGGGAGGGAATACAATGAGCAGTTCTTC.

The V and J genes are TRBV5-1 and TRBJ2-2; possibly TRBD2 for D (7 bases). This CDR3 contains 17 residues. With 5 bases removed from V and 1 base from J, the gap between germline ends came to 18 bases. Germline CDR1 is SGHRS and CDR2 is YFSETQ. In DNA, the CDR3 is TGCGCCAGCAGTAGGGGTTCGGGGGGCAAGAACACCGGGGAGCTGTTTTTT. Translated: CASSRGSGGKNTGELFF.

This clone was seen once. V gene TRBV5-6 combines with J gene TRBJ2-7; 8 bases map to TRBD2. J gave up 5 bases and V 4 bases, and 11 bases lay outside the gene matches. The germline gives CDR1 SGHDT, CDR2 YYEEEE. The CDR3 length is 15 residues. CDR3 nucleotide sequence: TGTGCCAGCAGCCGACCCGGGGGGGGGCGCCACGAGCAGTACTTC. It encodes CASSRPGGGRHEQYF.

This chain uses TRBV5-1 with TRBJ1-2; 7 nucleotides agree with TRBD1. Germline loops: CDR1 SGHRS, CDR2 YFSETQ. The CDR3 spans 14 residues. V lost 4 bases, J lost 8 bases, and 11 bases stayed unmatched. CDR3 bases: TGCGCCAGCAGCCCCGTCAGGGGGTTGACGGGCTACACCTTC. This encodes CASSPVRGLTGYTF.

This chain links TRBV7-8 with TRBJ2-3, with TRBD2 matching 9 bases. This CDR3 region has 17 residues. Germline-derived CDR1 and CDR2 are SGHVS and FQNEAQ. The J segment lost 5 bases and the V segment lost 4 bases, leaving 13 bases of the junction unmatched. Written as DNA, the CDR3 is TGTGCCAGCAGCTCATCGACCGTAGCGGGAGTCGGAGATACGCAGTATTTT. Its translation is CASSSSTVAGVGDTQYF.

The table lists this clone with a count of one. The chain employs TRBV7-2 and TRBJ2-7; 7 nucleotides agree with TRBD1. The CDR3 totals 16 residues. The trim removed 2 bases at V and 2 bases at J, leaving 9 bases unmatched. Germline assignment: CDR1 SGHTA and CDR2 FQGNSA. CDR3 residues: CASSLWFFGTAYEQYF. CDR3 sequence (DNA): TGTGCCAGCAGCTTATGGTTCTTCGGGACAGCCTACGAGCAGTACTTC. Full variable domain (rest looked up from reference TRBV7-2 and TRBJ2-7): GAGVSQSPSNKVTEKGKDVELRCDPISGHTALYWYRQSLGQGLEFLIYFQGNSAPDKSGLPSDRFSAERTGGSVSTLTIQRTQQEDSAVYLCASSLWFFGTAYEQYFGPGTRLTVT.

This chain joins TRBV10-3 and TRBJ2-1; TRBD2 aligns across 9 bases. CDR3 length: 17 amino acids. Germline CDR1 and CDR2: ENHRY and SYGVKD. The ends lost 5 bases at V and 5 bases at J; junction bases unmatched: 13. This CDR3 is CAISWLAGNNGNNEQFF. Here the CDR3 DNA reads TGTGCCATCAGTTGGCTAGCGGGGAACAATGGGAACAATGAGCAGTTCTTC.

The chain has TRBV19 and TRBJ2-5; 8 bases map to TRBD2. The CDR3 sequence is 17 residues long. The germline CDR1 and CDR2 sequences are LNHDA and SQIVND (reference sequence). With V trimmed by 8 bases and J by 4 bases, 18 bases remained unmatched. The CDR3 nucleotides are TGTGCCAGTTCCAGAGGTAGCGGGGTGGTGAGTCGAGAGACCCAGTACTTC. Protein sequence: CASSRGSGVVSRETQYF.

The genes are TRBV28 and TRBJ2-2, with a tentative D call TRBD2 (6 bases). The CDR3 runs 15 residues. Trimming left V 5 bases short and J 2 bases short, with 12 bases between. CDR1 and CDR2 (germline): MDHEN, SYDVKM. CDR3 in DNA: TGTGCCAGCAGTCCGACTAGGGGCAACACCGGGGAGCTGTTTTTT. Translation gives CASSPTRGNTGELFF.

This clone appeared a few times. The chain joins TRBV30 to TRBJ1-1; no clear D. V lost 3 bases and J 1 base, leaving 6 bases between the germline ends. Germline CDR1 is GTSNPN and CDR2 is SVGIG (reference sequence). The CDR3 is made up of 12 amino acids. The CDR3 sequence is CAWRHQNTEAFF. In nucleotides, the CDR3 is TGTGCCTGGAGACACCAGAACACTGAAGCTTTCTTT.

J is TRBJ1-5 and V is TRBV2; unclear D gene. Germline V lookup: CDR1 SNHLY, CDR2 FYNNEI. This CDR3 comprises 12 residues. V was shortened by 1 base and J by 13 bases, with 11 bases between the two germline ends. CDR3 in amino acids: CASSEGPGLQHF. CDR3 bases: TGTGCCAGCAGTGAAGGGCCGGGTCTGCAGCATTTT.

The CDR3 DNA reads as TGTGCCAGCAGCTTAGGCACAAGCGGGGGGTACGAGCAGTACTTC. It codes for CASSLGTSGGYEQYF. The rearrangement uses TRBV7-2 and TRBJ2-7, with 9 positions matching TRBD2. The CDR3 sequence is 15 residues long. The junction had 5 bases not matched to a gene; V was cut back by 1 base and J by 4 bases. Germline V lookup: CDR1 SGHTA, CDR2 FQGNSA.

J is TRBJ2-5 and V is TRBV15, with TRBD2 matching 13 bases. The J segment lost 3 bases and the V segment lost 6 bases, leaving 7 bases of the junction unmatched. The germline V gene has CDR1 LNHNV and CDR2 YYDKDF (reference sequence). The CDR3 consists of 16 residues. CDR3 coding DNA: TGTGCCACCAGTGAATCCGGACTAGCGGGGGAAGAGACCCAGTACTTC. Its protein product is CATSESGLAGEETQYF.

The chain has TRBV6-1 and TRBJ2-7, with TRBD2 matching over 9 bases. The CDR3 totals 16 residues. Germline CDR1 and CDR2: MNHNS and SASEGT. J lost 4 bases, V lost 0 bases, and 7 bases had no gene match. The CDR3 nucleotides are TGTGCCAGCAGTGAAGCGGGGACCAGCGGGAGGTACGAGCAGTACTTC. This sequence encodes CASSEAGTSGRYEQYF.

The chain recombines TRBV7-2 with TRBJ2-1, with TRBD2 identical over 9 bases. Per germline, CDR1 SGHTA and CDR2 FQGNSA. V was clipped by 5 bases and J by 9 bases; unmatched bases: 17. This CDR3 spans 17 amino acids. DNA for the CDR3: TGTGCCAGCAGCGCGTGGGCCGCCGGCGGGAGGGTTGGTGAGCAGTTCTTC. Its protein is CASSAWAAGGRVGEQFF.